A single sample is the source of the 3 T cell receptor beta chains below, sequenced in a study of T cells after yellow fever vaccination. MiXCR, run by TCRdb on the 5' RACE reads, gives a single entry per CDR3 protein. The sample lists about 240,000 distinct CDR3 sequences, 6.9% occurring once. Sequenced material: CD4+ T cells sorted from PBMCs, taken 15 days after the yellow fever booster vaccination. The receptors come from a man younger than 40 who received the YFV17D yellow fever vaccine.

This clonotype has ten or more counts. The chain couples TRBV11-2 to TRBJ2-1; 8 nucleotides match TRBD2. CDR3 length equals 15 residues. Germline V gene lookup returns CDR1 SGHAT and CDR2 FQNNGV. V gave up 1 base and J gave up 3 bases; unmatched junction bases: 2. CDR3 DNA: TGTGCCAGCAGCTTAGCGGGAGGGATCTACAATGAGCAGTTCTTC. This sequence encodes CASSLAGGIYNEQFF.

This clonotype was recorded many times. V usage is TRBV6-5 and J usage is TRBJ2-2; D not certain. Between the trimmed V and J ends, which lost 2 bases and 6 bases, there was a span of 10 bases. From germline, CDR1 is MNHEY and CDR2 SVGAGI. The CDR3 spans 14 residues. DNA of the CDR3: TGTGCCAGCAGTTACCAAGGGATTTCCGGGGAGCTGTTTTTT. It yields the protein CASSYQGISGELFF.

This clonotype turned up a few times. The chain is built from TRBV20-1 and TRBJ2-5; the D is unclear. CDR3 length equals 14 residues. V lost 5 bases and J 5 bases, leaving 18 bases between the germline ends. The germline gives CDR1 DFQATT, CDR2 SNEGSKA (reference sequence). The CDR3: CSAAPGDRPETQYF. DNA for the CDR3: TGCAGTGCTGCTCCCGGTGACCGACCCGAGACCCAGTACTTC.